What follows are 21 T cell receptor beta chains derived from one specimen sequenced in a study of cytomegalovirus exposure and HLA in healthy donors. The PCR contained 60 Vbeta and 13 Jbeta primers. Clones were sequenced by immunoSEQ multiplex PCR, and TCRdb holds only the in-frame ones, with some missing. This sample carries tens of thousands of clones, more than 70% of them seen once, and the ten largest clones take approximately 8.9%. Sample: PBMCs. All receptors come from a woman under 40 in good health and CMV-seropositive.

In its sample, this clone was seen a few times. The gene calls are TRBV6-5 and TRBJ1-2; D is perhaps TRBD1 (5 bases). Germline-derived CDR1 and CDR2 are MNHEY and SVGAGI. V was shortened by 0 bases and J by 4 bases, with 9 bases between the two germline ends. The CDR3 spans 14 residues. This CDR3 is CASSYSGDAYGYTF. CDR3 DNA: TGTGCCAGCAGTTACTCAGGGGATGCCTATGGCTACACCTTC.

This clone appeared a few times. CDR3 nucleotides: TGTGCCTGGAGTGTACGACCGGGACTAGCGGGAGGTCTAGCCAAAAACATTCAGTACTTC. This gives the protein CAWSVRPGLAGGLAKNIQYF. The chain combines TRBV30 with TRBJ2-4; 15 bases are shared with TRBD2. Trimming at V came to 0 bases and at J to 0 bases, leaving 9 bases not matched to a gene. CDR3 length equals 20 residues. Germline V gene lookup returns CDR1 GTSNPN and CDR2 SVGIG (reference sequence). Variable domain in full (rest from reference TRBV30 and TRBJ2-4): SQTIHQWPATLVQPVGSPLSLECTVEGTSNPNLYWYRQAAGRGLQLLFYSVGIGQISSEVPQNLSASRPQDRQFILSSKKLLLSDSGFYLCAWSVRPGLAGGLAKNIQYFGAGTRLSVL.

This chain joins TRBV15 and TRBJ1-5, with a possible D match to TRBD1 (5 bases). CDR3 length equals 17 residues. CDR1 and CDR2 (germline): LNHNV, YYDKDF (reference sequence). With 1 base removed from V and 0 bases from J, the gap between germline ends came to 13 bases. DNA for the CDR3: TGTGCCACCAGCAGAGCTTTTGGGGGGGATAGCAATCAGCCCCAGCATTTT. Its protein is CATSRAFGGDSNQPQHF.

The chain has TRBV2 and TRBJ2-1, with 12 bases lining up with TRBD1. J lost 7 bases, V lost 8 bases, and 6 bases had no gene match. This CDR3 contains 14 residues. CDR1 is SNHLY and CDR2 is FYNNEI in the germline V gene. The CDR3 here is CASGGQGAWNEQFF. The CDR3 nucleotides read TGTGCCAGCGGGGGACAGGGGGCCTGGAATGAGCAGTTCTTC.

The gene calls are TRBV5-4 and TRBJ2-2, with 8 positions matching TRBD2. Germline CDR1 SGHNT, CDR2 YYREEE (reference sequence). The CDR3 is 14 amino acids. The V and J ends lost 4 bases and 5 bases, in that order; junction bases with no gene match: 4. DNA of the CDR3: TGTGCCAGCAGCCACGGGGGGGCGACCGGGGAGCTGTTTTTT. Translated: CASSHGGATGELFF.

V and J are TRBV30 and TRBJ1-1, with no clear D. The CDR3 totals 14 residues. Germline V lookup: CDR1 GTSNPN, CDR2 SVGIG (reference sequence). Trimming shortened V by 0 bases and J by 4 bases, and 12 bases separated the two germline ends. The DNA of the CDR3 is TGTGCCTGGAGTGTCTTTCAGATGGCCACTGAAGCTTTCTTT. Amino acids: CAWSVFQMATEAFF.

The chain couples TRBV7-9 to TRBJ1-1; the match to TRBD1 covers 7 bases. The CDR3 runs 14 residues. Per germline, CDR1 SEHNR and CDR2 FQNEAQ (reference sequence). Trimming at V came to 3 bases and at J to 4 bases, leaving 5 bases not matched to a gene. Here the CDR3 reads CASSFATGATEAFF. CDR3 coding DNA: TGTGCCAGCAGCTTTGCAACAGGGGCCACTGAAGCTTTCTTT.

The CDR3 reads CSASGPLEQYF. CDR3 nucleotides: TGCAGTGCTAGTGGCCCTTTGGAGCAGTACTTC. The J gene is TRBJ2-7, the V gene TRBV20-1; D gene ambiguous. CDR1 DFQATT and CDR2 SNEGSKA come from the germline V gene (reference sequence). V gave up 3 bases and J gave up 7 bases, with 10 bases separating them. The CDR3 runs 11 residues.

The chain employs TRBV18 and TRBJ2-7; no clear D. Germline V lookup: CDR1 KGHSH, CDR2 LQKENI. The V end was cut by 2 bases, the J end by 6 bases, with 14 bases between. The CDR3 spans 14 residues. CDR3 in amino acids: CASSPYNSLGEQYF. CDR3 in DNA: TGTGCCAGCTCACCATACAACAGCCTGGGCGAGCAGTACTTC. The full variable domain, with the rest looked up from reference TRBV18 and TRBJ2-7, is NAGVMQNPRHLVRRRGQEARLRCSPMKGHSHVYWYRQLPEEGLKFMVYLQKENIIDESGMPKERFSAEFPKEGPSILRIQQVVRGDSAAYFCASSPYNSLGEQYFGPGTRLTVT.

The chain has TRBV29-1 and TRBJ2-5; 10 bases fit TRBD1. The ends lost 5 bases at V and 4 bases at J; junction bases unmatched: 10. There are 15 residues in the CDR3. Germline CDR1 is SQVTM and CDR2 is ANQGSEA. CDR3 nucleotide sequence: TGCAGCGTTAGTGAGAACGGACAGGGGGTAGAGACCCAGTACTTC. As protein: CSVSENGQGVETQYF.

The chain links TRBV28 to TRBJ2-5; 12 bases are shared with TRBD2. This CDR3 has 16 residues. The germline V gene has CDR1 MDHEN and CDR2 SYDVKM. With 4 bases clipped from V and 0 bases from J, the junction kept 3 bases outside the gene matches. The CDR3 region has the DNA TGTGCCAGCAGTTCCTGGACTAGCGGGAACCAAGAGACCCAGTACTTC. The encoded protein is CASSSWTSGNQETQYF. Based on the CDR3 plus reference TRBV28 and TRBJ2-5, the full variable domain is DVKVTQSSRYLVKRTGEKVFLECVQDMDHENMFWYRQDPGLGLRLIYFSYDVKMKEKGDIPEGYSVSREKKERFSLILESASTNQTSMYLCASSSWTSGNQETQYFGPGTRLLVL.

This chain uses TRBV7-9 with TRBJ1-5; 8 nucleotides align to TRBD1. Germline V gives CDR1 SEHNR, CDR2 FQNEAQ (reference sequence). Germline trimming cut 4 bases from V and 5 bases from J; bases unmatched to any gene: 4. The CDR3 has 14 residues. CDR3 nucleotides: TGTGCCAGCAGCTCTGGACAGGGCGATCAGCCCCAGCATTTT. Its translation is CASSSGQGDQPQHF.

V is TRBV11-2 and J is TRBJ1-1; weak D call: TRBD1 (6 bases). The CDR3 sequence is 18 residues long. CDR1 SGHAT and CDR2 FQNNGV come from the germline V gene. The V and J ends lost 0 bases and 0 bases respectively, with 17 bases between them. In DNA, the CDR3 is TGTGCCAGCAGCTTAGACATCTCAGGGGCGGGCATGAACACTGAAGCTTTCTTT. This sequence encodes CASSLDISGAGMNTEAFF.

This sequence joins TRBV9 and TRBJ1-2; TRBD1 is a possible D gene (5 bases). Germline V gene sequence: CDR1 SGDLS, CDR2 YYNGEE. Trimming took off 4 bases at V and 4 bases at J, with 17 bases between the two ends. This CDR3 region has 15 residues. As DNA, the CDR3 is TGTGCCAGCAGCAAACGCAGGGTTGGTGTCTATGGCTACACCTTC. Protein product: CASSKRRVGVYGYTF.

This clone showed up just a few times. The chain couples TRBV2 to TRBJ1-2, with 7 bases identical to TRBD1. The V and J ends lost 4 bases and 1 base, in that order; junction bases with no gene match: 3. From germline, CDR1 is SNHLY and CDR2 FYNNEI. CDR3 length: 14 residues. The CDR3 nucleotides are TGTGCCAGCAGTGGACAGGGACATAACTATGGCTACACCTTC. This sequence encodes CASSGQGHNYGYTF.

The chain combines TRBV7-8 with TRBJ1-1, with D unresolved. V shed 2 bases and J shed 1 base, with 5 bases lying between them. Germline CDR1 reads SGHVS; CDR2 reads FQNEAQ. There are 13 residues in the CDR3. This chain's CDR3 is CASSLFGNTEAFF. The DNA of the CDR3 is TGTGCCAGCAGCTTATTCGGGAACACTGAAGCTTTCTTT. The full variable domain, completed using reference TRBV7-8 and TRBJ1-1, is GAGVSQSPRYKVAKRGQDVALRCDPISGHVSLFWYQQALGQGPEFLTYFQNEAQLDKSGLPSDRFFAERPEGSVSTLKIQRTQQEDSAVYLCASSLFGNTEAFFGQGTRLTVV.

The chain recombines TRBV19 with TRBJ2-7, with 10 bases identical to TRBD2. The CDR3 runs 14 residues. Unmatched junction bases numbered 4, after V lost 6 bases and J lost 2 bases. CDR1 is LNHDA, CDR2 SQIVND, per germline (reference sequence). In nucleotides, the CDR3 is TGTGCCAGTAGACCAGCGGGAGGGCCCTACGAGCAGTACTTC. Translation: CASRPAGGPYEQYF.

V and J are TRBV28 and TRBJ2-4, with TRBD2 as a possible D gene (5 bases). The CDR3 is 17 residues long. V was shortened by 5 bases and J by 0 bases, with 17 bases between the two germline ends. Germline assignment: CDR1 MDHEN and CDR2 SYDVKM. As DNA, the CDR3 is TGTGCCAGCAGTCCCTGGACTGTTGACGTAGCCAAAAACATTCAGTACTTC. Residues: CASSPWTVDVAKNIQYF.

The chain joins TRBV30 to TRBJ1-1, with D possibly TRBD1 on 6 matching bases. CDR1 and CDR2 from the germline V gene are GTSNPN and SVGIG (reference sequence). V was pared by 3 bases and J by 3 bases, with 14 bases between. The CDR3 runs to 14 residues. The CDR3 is CAWRSGPGDTEAFF. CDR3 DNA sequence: TGTGCCTGGAGATCGGGCCCAGGGGACACTGAAGCTTTCTTT.

CDR3 DNA sequence: TGTGCCAGCAGCCACGAACGACAGGTCTATGGCTACACCTTC. Translation: CASSHERQVYGYTF. The gene calls are TRBV11-2 and TRBJ1-2; TRBD1 is a possible D gene (6 bases). The CDR3 consists of 14 residues. V was cut by 5 bases and J by 4 bases, with 14 bases left in between. The germline gives CDR1 SGHAT, CDR2 FQNNGV.

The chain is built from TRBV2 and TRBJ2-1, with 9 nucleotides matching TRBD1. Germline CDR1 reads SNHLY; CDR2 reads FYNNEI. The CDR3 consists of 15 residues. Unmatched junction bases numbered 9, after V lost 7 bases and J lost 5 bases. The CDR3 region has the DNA TGTGCCAGCAAACTCCGGGACAGGGCTGACAATGAGCAGTTCTTC. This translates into CASKLRDRADNEQFF.